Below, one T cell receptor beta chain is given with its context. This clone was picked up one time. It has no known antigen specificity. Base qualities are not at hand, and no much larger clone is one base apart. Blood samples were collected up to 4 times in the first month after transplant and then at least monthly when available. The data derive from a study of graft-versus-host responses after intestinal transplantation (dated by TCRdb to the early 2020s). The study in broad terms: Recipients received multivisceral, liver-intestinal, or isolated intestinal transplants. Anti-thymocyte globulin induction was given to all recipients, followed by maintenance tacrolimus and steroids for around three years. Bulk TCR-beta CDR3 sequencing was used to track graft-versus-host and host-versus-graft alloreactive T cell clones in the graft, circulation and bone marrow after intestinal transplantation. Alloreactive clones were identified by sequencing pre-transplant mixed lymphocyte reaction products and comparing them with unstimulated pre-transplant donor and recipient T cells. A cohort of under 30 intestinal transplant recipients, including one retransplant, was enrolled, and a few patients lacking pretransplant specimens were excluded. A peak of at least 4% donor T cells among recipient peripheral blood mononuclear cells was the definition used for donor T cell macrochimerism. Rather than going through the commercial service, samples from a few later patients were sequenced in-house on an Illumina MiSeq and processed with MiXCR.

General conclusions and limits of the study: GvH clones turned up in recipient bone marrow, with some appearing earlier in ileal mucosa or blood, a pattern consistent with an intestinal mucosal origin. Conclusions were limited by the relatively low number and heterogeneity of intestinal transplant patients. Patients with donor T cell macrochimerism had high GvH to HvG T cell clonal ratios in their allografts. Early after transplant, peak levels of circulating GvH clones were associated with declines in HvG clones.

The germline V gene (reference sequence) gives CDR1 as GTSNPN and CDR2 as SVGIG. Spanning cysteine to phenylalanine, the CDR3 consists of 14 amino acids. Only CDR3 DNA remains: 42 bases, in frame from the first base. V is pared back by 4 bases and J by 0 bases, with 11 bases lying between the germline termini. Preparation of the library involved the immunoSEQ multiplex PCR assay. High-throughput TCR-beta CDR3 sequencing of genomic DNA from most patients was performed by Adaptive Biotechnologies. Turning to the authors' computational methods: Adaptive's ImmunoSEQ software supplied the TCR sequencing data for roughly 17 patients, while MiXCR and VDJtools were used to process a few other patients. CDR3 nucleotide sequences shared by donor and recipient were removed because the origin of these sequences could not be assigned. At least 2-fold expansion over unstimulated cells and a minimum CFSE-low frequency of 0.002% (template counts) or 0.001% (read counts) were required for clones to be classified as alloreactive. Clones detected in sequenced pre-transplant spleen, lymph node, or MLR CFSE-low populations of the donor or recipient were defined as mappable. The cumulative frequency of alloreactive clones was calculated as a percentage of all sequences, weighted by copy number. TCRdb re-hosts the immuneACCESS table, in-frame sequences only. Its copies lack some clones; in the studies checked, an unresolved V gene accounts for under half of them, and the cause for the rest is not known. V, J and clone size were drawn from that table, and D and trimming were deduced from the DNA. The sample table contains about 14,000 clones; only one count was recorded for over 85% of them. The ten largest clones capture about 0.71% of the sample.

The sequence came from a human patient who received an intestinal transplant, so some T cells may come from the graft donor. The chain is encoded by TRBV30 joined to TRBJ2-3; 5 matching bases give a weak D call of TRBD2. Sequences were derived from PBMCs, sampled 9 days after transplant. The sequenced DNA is TGTGCCTGGACGGTAGCGTCTAGCACAGATACGCAGTATTTT. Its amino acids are CAWTVASSTDTQYF.